The next 29 T cell receptor beta chains were all read from a single sample in a study of tumor-infiltrating lymphocytes in primary liver carcinoma. The authors took blood RNA from unsorted whole blood and also extracted germline DNA. Production of TCR beta cDNA used 500 ng total RNA together with a constant-region primer. Library construction for TCR beta comprised three nested multiplex PCR rounds performed with slightly modified ARM-PCR. Each of the first two PCR rounds ran about 9 cycles with TRBV1-TRBV30 forward and C-beta reverse primers. TCRdb itself ran the multiplex PCR reads through MiXCR, one entry per CDR3 protein. The data show hundreds of thousands of distinct CDR3 sequences, over 55% seen once. Sample: peripheral blood. Receptor source: a man aged 35-49 years with primary liver carcinoma and hepatitis B virus infection.

The chain joins TRBV11-2 to TRBJ2-5, with no clear D. CDR3 size: 14 residues. Deletions cut 5 bases from V and 14 bases from J, with 24 bases between. Germline values: CDR1 SGHAT, CDR2 FQNNGV. The CDR3 nucleotides are TGTGCCAGCAGCCAACTACGAGTGGCGGAGACGCACTACTTC. This codes for CASSQLRVAETHYF.

In its sample, this clonotype was seen many times. CDR3 nucleotide sequence: TGTGCCAGCAGCTTAGGGAGCAGGGCGGCTGGAAACACCATATATTTT. Protein product: CASSLGSRAAGNTIYF. V gene TRBV11-2 combines with J gene TRBJ1-3; the D gene is possibly TRBD1 (5 bases). The CDR3 has 16 residues. V gave up 1 base and J gave up 2 bases, with 12 bases separating them. Per germline, CDR1 SGHAT and CDR2 FQNNGV.

As for this clonotype: A read error may be the cause here, since a much bigger clone is one base away. In this CDR3 the conserved last residue, phenylalanine or tryptophan, is missing, so a read error is likely. The V and J genes are TRBV5-5 and TRBJ2-7; TRBD1 is a possible D gene (6 bases). V gave up 0 bases and J gave up 6 bases, with 13 bases separating them. CDR3 length: 14 residues. CDR1 and CDR2 (germline): SGHKS, YYEKEE (reference sequence). In DNA form, the CDR3 reads TGTGCCAGCAGCTTGGTTGGGGGCCAAGGCGAGCAGTACTCC. It yields the protein CASSLVGGQGEQYS.

The chain joins TRBV10-2 to TRBJ1-2; maybe TRBD1 (5 bases). There are 13 residues in the CDR3. Germline CDR1 is WSHSY and CDR2 is SAAADI. The V end lost 4 bases, the J end lost 5 bases, and 11 bases lay between the germline ends. The CDR3 DNA reads as TGCGCCAGCAGTGTGCACGAGGGGTATGGCTACACCTTC. Amino acids: CASSVHEGYGYTF.

In its sample, this clonotype was seen once. The rearrangement uses TRBV5-4 and TRBJ2-3, with a possible D match to TRBD2 (5 bases). Trimming stripped 7 bases from V and 6 bases from J, with 21 bases between. Per germline, CDR1 SGHNT and CDR2 YYREEE (reference sequence). This CDR3 contains 15 residues. The CDR3 protein is CASCLAVASWDTQYF. The DNA of the CDR3 is TGTGCCAGCTGCCTTGCGGTAGCGTCATGGGATACGCAGTATTTT.

Turning to this clonotype: One end of the junction fails to match germline, which may point to a read error. The chain links TRBV6-2 or TRBV6-3 to TRBJ2-5; unclear D gene. The CDR3 loop spans 14 amino acids. The germline V gene has CDR1 MNHEY and CDR2 SVGEGT. CDR3 residues: CASSHGLGKEAQYF. In DNA, the CDR3 is TGTGCCAGCAGCCACGGATTGGGAAAAGAGGCCCAGTACTTC.

With regard to this clonotype: One base away lies a much larger clone, so this may be a sequencing read error. The V gene is TRBV7-9, the J gene TRBJ1-2, with D possibly matching TRBD1 (6 bases). Germline V lookup: CDR1 SEHNR, CDR2 FQNEAQ (reference sequence). The CDR3 contains 12 residues. This CDR3 reads CANSSRGEGYTF. The CDR3 DNA reads TGTGCCAACAGCTCAAGGGGGGAAGGCTACACCTTC.

In regard to this clonotype: The conserved phenylalanine or tryptophan is not found at the CDR3 terminus, so this likely reflects a read error. The chain recombines TRBV24-1 with TRBJ1-5, with a tentative D call TRBD1 (6 bases). Germline V lookup: CDR1 KGHDR, CDR2 SFDVKD. The CDR3 consists of 15 residues. The V end was cut by 4 bases, the J end by 5 bases, with 14 bases between. CDR3 DNA sequence: TGTGCCACCAGTGACCATGACAGGAGTGATCAGCCCCAGCATTAT. Its translation: CATSDHDRSDQPQHY.

As concerns this clonotype: One junction end disagrees with the germline gene, perhaps due to a read error. V usage is TRBV6-2 or TRBV6-3 and J usage is TRBJ2-1; D possibly corresponds to TRBD2 (6 bases). Per the germline V gene, CDR1 is MNHEY and CDR2 is SVGEGT. This CDR3 region has 18 residues. The CDR3 spells CASSYSDSGVSSYDEQFF. The CDR3 nucleotides are TGTGCCAGCAGTTACTCAGATAGCGGTGTGAGCTCCTACGATGAGCAGTTCTTC.

This rearrangement joins TRBV5-4 to TRBJ2-1; D ambiguous. This CDR3 region has 13 residues. Germline lookup yields CDR1 SGHNT and CDR2 YYREEE (reference sequence). Between the trimmed V and J ends, which lost 1 base and 7 bases, there was a span of 9 bases. CDR3 amino acids: CASSLPATNEQFF. CDR3 bases: TGTGCCAGCAGCTTGCCAGCTACTAATGAGCAGTTCTTC.

This chain links TRBV19 with TRBJ2-1, with TRBD2 identical over 10 bases. Trimming removed 10 bases from V and 13 bases from J; junction bases left unmatched: 13. The germline gives CDR1 LNHDA, CDR2 SQIVND (reference sequence). This CDR3 is built from 13 residues. The CDR3, as DNA: TGTGCCACCCTTTCACTAGCGGGATTAATACAGTTCTTC. This translates into CATLSLAGLIQFF.

This clonotype was observed once. A much larger clone sits a single nucleotide away, making a read error possible. The rearrangement joins TRBV14 to TRBJ1-3; D is unresolved. CDR3 length equals 17 residues. V lost 1 base, J lost 0 bases, and 13 bases lay in between. Per the germline V gene, CDR1 is SGHDN and CDR2 is FVKESK. CDR3 coding DNA: TGTGCCAGCAGCCAAGGTGTCGGACGGAGCTCTGGAAACACCATATATTTT. Protein: CASSQGVGRSSGNTIYF. The full variable domain, in which reference TRBV14 and TRBJ1-3 provide the parts outside the CDR3, is EAGVTQFPSHSVIEKGQTVTLRCDPISGHDNLYWYRRVMGKEIKFLLHFVKESKQDESGMPNNRFLAERTGGTYSTLKVQPAELEDSGVYFCASSQGVGRSSGNTIYFGEGSWLTVV.

On this clonotype itself: One base away lies a much larger clone, so this may be a sequencing read error. The chain couples TRBV6-2 or TRBV6-3 to TRBJ2-7; 9 bases fit TRBD2. From germline, CDR1 is MNHEY and CDR2 SVGEGT. The CDR3 is made up of 19 amino acids. CDR3 residues: CASRGGPSGILGPAYKQYF. The CDR3 nucleotides read TGTGCCAGCAGGGGAGGGCCTAGCGGGATCCTCGGTCCAGCCTACAAGCAGTACTTC.

This clonotype was seen at least ten times. The genes are TRBV29-1 and TRBJ2-1, with unresolved D. Trimming removed 6 bases from V and 9 bases from J, with 9 bases in between. CDR1 and CDR2 from the germline V gene are SQVTM and ANQGSEA. The CDR3 is 10 amino acids. The CDR3 sequence: CSVGQIEQFF. Written as DNA, the CDR3 is TGCAGCGTCGGGCAGATTGAGCAGTTCTTC.

A single count supports this clonotype. In this CDR3 the conserved last residue, phenylalanine or tryptophan, is missing, so a read error is likely. This rearrangement joins TRBV11-2 to TRBJ1-1; D not certain. Germline CDR1 SGHAT, CDR2 FQNNGV. The CDR3 is 12 amino acids. The V gene lost 5 bases and the J gene lost 6 bases, with 10 bases spanning the gap. This CDR3 reads CASSPGQPEAFS. The CDR3 nucleotides are TGTGCCAGCAGCCCCGGGCAACCTGAAGCTTTCTCC.

This clonotype was recorded a few times. The rearrangement joins TRBV6-1 to TRBJ1-1; 8 nucleotides align to TRBD1. The CDR3 covers 15 residues. Germline loops: CDR1 MNHNS, CDR2 SASEGT. V lost 6 bases and J lost 10; bases outside the gene matches: 16. This CDR3 reads CASRTQGASFSGAFF. The CDR3 nucleotides are TGTGCCAGCAGAACTCAGGGGGCCAGTTTTAGTGGAGCTTTCTTT.

In regard to this clonotype: A read error is possible here, since a much larger clone lies one base away. The V gene is TRBV29-1, the J gene TRBJ1-2, with TRBD1 as a possible D gene (5 bases). Germline loops: CDR1 SQVTM, CDR2 ANQGSEA. The CDR3 sequence is 12 residues long. CDR3 sequence: CSVHRGNCGYTF. The CDR3 DNA sequence: TGCAGCGTTCACCGGGGGAACTGTGGCTACACCTTC.

About this clonotype itself: Just one base apart from a much larger clone, this may be a read error. The V gene is TRBV6-6, the J gene TRBJ2-7; D possibly corresponds to TRBD1 (5 bases). This CDR3 is built from 14 residues. The germline V and J ends were trimmed by 8 bases and 7 bases, with 21 bases remaining between them. Germline V gene sequence: CDR1 MNHNY, CDR2 SVGAGI (reference sequence). CDR3 DNA sequence: TGTGCCAGCGCCTTTATGGGATTGGACATAGAGCAGTACTTC. Amino acid sequence: CASAFMGLDIEQYF.

Concerning this clonotype itself: This may be a read error: a much more frequent sequence differs by one nucleotide. The rearrangement links TRBV6-7 to TRBJ2-1, with D possibly TRBD2 on 5 matching bases. TRBV6-7 has ORF status, its function being uncertain. CDR3 length equals 12 residues. The CDR3 spells CASSLPGNEKFF. CDR3 DNA: TGTGCCAGCAGTTTACCCGGGAATGAGAAGTTCTTC.

This clonotype was detected only a few times. This chain links TRBV5-1 with TRBJ2-2; 9 positions agree with TRBD2. This CDR3 has 16 amino acids. V dropped 4 bases and J dropped 4; count of bases not matched to a gene: 8. CDR1 is SGHRS, CDR2 YFSETQ, per germline. CDR3 nucleotide sequence: TGCGCCAGCAGCCCCCACCAGGGACTAGCCACCGGGGAGCTGTTTTTT. Translated: CASSPHQGLATGELFF.

A remark on this clonotype: This may arise from a read error, as a much more abundant clone is one base away. V gene TRBV10-3 combines with J gene TRBJ2-7; TRBD2 might be the D (5 bases). Germline assignment: CDR1 ENHRY and CDR2 SYGVKD. The CDR3 spans 13 residues. The CDR3 protein is CAINEVPTGEQYF. The CDR3, as DNA: TGTGCCATCAATGAGGTCCCAACGGGGGAGCAGTACTTC.

The CDR3 sequence: CAISEVAVVTDTQYF. The CDR3 coding sequence is TGTGCCATCAGTGAGGTAGCGGTGGTCACAGATACGCAGTATTTT. V and J are TRBV10-3 and TRBJ2-3; the D gene is possibly TRBD2 (6 bases). Germline CDR1 is ENHRY and CDR2 is SYGVKD. V was trimmed by 2 bases and J by 2 bases, leaving 11 bases between them. This CDR3 comprises 15 residues.

The chain combines TRBV5-1 with TRBJ2-2, with 9 bases that match TRBD1. Losses at the gene ends were 1 base for V and 7 bases for J; bases not matched to a gene: 5. Looked up from germline, CDR1 is SGHRS and CDR2 is YFSETQ. CDR3 length: 15 residues. This chain's CDR3 is CASSLLQGASGELFF. In DNA form, the CDR3 reads TGCGCCAGCAGCTTGCTACAGGGGGCGAGCGGGGAGCTGTTTTTT.

This clonotype has a single count. J is TRBJ2-7 and V is TRBV20-1; perhaps TRBD2 as D (6 bases). Germline loops: CDR1 DFQATT, CDR2 SNEGSKA (reference sequence). The V end was cut by 2 bases, the J end by 1 base, with 12 bases between. CDR3 length: 14 residues. CDR3 nucleotides: TGCAGTGCTAGACGGGACTTTCCTTCCTACGAGCAGTACTTC. Its protein product is CSARRDFPSYEQYF.

Concerning this clonotype: One end of the junction fails to match germline, which may point to a read error. J is TRBJ2-1 and V is TRBV10-3, with TRBD2 matching 9 bases. The CDR3 runs 19 residues. Germline V gene data show CDR1 as ENHRY and CDR2 as SYGVKD. The CDR3 region is CAISDIVGFGSGSYNGQFF. CDR3 coding DNA: TGTGCCATCAGTGACATCGTAGGGTTCGGTAGCGGGAGTTACAATGGGCAGTTCTTC.

Details on this clonotype: Since a much larger clone is just one base distant, this may be a read error. The J gene is TRBJ2-1, the V gene TRBV4-1, with D unclear. The CDR3 loop spans 13 amino acids. Germline V gene lookup returns CDR1 MGHRA and CDR2 YSYEKL. The CDR3 protein is CASSLDVRDEHFF. The CDR3 nucleotides read TGCGCCAGCAGCCTCGATGTAAGGGATGAGCACTTCTTC.

In this sample, this clonotype turned up a few times. The chain has TRBV28 and TRBJ2-7; 7 positions match TRBD1. The V gene end was trimmed by 6 bases and the J gene end by 8 bases; junction bases not matched to a gene: 10. Germline V CDR1 and CDR2: MDHEN, SYDVKM. CDR3 length: 13 amino acids. Written as DNA, the CDR3 is TGTGCCAGCAGACCGGGACAGCGAACGAAGCAGTACTTC. Amino acids: CASRPGQRTKQYF.

This clonotype was seen only once. One end of the junction does not line up with germline, which may come from a read error. The V call is TRBV11-1, the J call TRBJ2-2, with D tentatively TRBD1 or TRBD2 (6 bases each). Germline CDR1 is SGHAT and CDR2 is FQDESV (reference sequence). The CDR3 consists of 15 residues. CDR3: CASSRTGGVTGGLFF. The CDR3 nucleotides read TGTGCCAGCAGCAGGACTGGGGGCGTTACCGGGGGGCTGTTTTTT.

Comment on this clonotype: The junction and the germline gene differ at one end; a read error may be behind it. The chain is built from TRBV14 and TRBJ2-7, with TRBD2 identical over 11 bases. CDR3 length equals 14 residues. Germline CDR1 SGHDN, CDR2 FVKESK. In DNA, the CDR3 is TGTGCCAGCAACCAACTAGCGGGGGACTACGAGCAGTACTTC. It encodes CASNQLAGDYEQYF. The whole variable domain, filled in from reference TRBV14 and TRBJ2-7, reads EAGVTQFPSHSVIEKGQTVTLRCDPISGHDNLYWYRRVMGKEIKFLLHFVKESKQDESGMPNNRFLAERTGGTYSTLKVQPAELEDSGVYFCASNQLAGDYEQYFGPGTRLTVT.